The 23 T cell receptor beta chains presented below share a single source sample, sequenced in a study of cytomegalovirus exposure and HLA in healthy donors. PCR employed 60 Vbeta and 13 Jbeta primers. The method was immunoSEQ multiplex PCR; TCRdb's version includes in-frame clones alone and lacks a portion of them. Among some 160,000 clones listed, 73% were seen once. The sequenced sample was PBMCs. These receptors all stem from a woman aged 18-29 years in good health and CMV-seropositive.

The J gene is TRBJ1-6, the V gene TRBV14; D unresolved. The CDR3 totals 13 residues. The V gene lost 8 bases and the J gene lost 9 bases, with 14 bases spanning the gap. Germline assignment: CDR1 SGHDN and CDR2 FVKESK. The CDR3 loop reads CASGSGTSSPLHF. DNA for the CDR3: TGTGCCAGCGGATCGGGTACGAGTTCACCCCTCCACTTT. The full variable domain, its missing parts supplied by reference TRBV14 and TRBJ1-6, is EAGVTQFPSHSVIEKGQTVTLRCDPISGHDNLYWYRRVMGKEIKFLLHFVKESKQDESGMPNNRFLAERTGGTYSTLKVQPAELEDSGVYFCASGSGTSSPLHFGNGTRLTVT.

The chain uses TRBV9 and TRBJ1-5; D ambiguous. In germline, CDR1 is SGDLS, CDR2 YYNGEE. The length of the CDR3 is 15 residues. V was pared by 0 bases and J by 8 bases, with 15 bases between. The CDR3 here is CASSVEGRLREPQHF. The DNA of the CDR3 is TGTGCCAGCAGCGTAGAAGGCAGACTAAGGGAGCCCCAGCATTTT.

The chain links TRBV9 to TRBJ1-5, with 7 nucleotides matching TRBD1. CDR3 size: 14 residues. Trimming removed 3 bases from V and 3 bases from J; junction bases left unmatched: 3. From germline, CDR1 is SGDLS and CDR2 YYNGEE. CDR3 residues: CASSAQGTNQPQHF. The CDR3 nucleotides are TGTGCCAGCAGCGCACAGGGGACCAATCAGCCCCAGCATTTT.

The chain uses TRBV11-2 and TRBJ1-2; D remains ambiguous. The CDR3 spans 13 residues. Trimming stripped 5 bases from V and 7 bases from J, with 14 bases between. Germline V gene lookup returns CDR1 SGHAT and CDR2 FQNNGV. CDR3 region: CASSAPGLGGYTF. The CDR3 DNA is TGTGCCAGCAGCGCCCCAGGATTAGGTGGCTACACCTTC.

The V and J genes are TRBV7-8 and TRBJ2-3; 7 nucleotides agree with TRBD2. CDR1 SGHVS and CDR2 FQNEAQ come from the germline V gene. The CDR3 totals 16 residues. J lost 2 bases, V lost 5 bases, and 10 bases had no gene match. The CDR3 loop is CASSALDSGSTDTQYF. CDR3 in DNA: TGTGCCAGCAGCGCCTTGGATAGCGGGTCCACAGATACGCAGTATTTT. The complete variable domain, with remaining parts taken from reference TRBV7-8 and TRBJ2-3, reads GAGVSQSPRYKVAKRGQDVALRCDPISGHVSLFWYQQALGQGPEFLTYFQNEAQLDKSGLPSDRFFAERPEGSVSTLKIQRTQQEDSAVYLCASSALDSGSTDTQYFGPGTRLTVL.

V gene TRBV9 combines with J gene TRBJ1-5, with D perhaps matching TRBD1 (6 bases). V lost 2 bases, J lost 5 bases, and 14 bases lay in between. This CDR3 comprises 15 residues. Germline V gene lookup returns CDR1 SGDLS and CDR2 YYNGEE. Here the CDR3 reads CASSVTGQNDQPQHF. The CDR3 DNA sequence: TGTGCCAGCAGCGTCACAGGGCAAAATGATCAGCCCCAGCATTTT.

This chain links TRBV11-2 with TRBJ2-1; D uncertain. Germline loops: CDR1 SGHAT, CDR2 FQNNGV. The CDR3 spans 13 residues. The V and J ends lost 2 bases and 4 bases respectively, with 6 bases between them. CDR3 bases: TGTGCCAGCAGCTTATTACGGTACAATGAGCAGTTCTTC. Its translation: CASSLLRYNEQFF.

This clone came up a few times. V is TRBV11-2 and J is TRBJ2-1; the D is unclear. The CDR3 has 13 residues. Germline CDR1 is SGHAT and CDR2 is FQNNGV. The V and J ends lost 6 bases and 10 bases respectively, with 16 bases between them. CDR3 residues: CASRPDSGTEQFF. CDR3 DNA: TGTGCCAGCAGACCTGATTCGGGTACAGAGCAGTTCTTC. Full variable domain (rest looked up from reference TRBV11-2 and TRBJ2-1): EAGVAQSPRYKIIEKRQSVAFWCNPISGHATLYWYQQILGQGPKLLIQFQNNGVVDDSQLPKDRFSAERLKGVDSTLKIQPAKLEDSAVYLCASRPDSGTEQFFGPGTRLTVL.

Only one count was recorded for this clone. The CDR3 bases are TGTGCCAGCTCACCATGGGCTAGCGGGGGTTACAATGAGCAGTTCTTC. Translation gives CASSPWASGGYNEQFF. V usage is TRBV18 and J usage is TRBJ2-1; TRBD2 agrees at 10 bases. The V segment lost 2 bases and the J segment 4 bases; nucleotides outside the gene matches: 5. The CDR3 length is 16 residues. Germline V lookup: CDR1 KGHSH, CDR2 LQKENI.

This clone turned up a few times. The chain has TRBV2 and TRBJ2-1, with 11 bases that match TRBD2. With V trimmed by 2 bases and J by 1 base, 7 bases remained unmatched. The germline V gene encodes CDR1 SNHLY and CDR2 FYNNEI. The CDR3 sequence is 18 residues long. The CDR3 loop is CASSEPVGLAESYNEQFF. CDR3 nucleotide sequence: TGTGCCAGCAGTGAACCTGTGGGACTAGCGGAATCCTACAATGAGCAGTTCTTC.

This chain links TRBV5-4 with TRBJ2-7, with TRBD2 matching over 8 bases. The CDR3 length is 14 residues. The germline V gene encodes CDR1 SGHNT and CDR2 YYREEE (reference sequence). V trimming: 5 bases; J trimming: 3 bases; junction bases outside the gene matches: 7. This CDR3 reads CASSSSGGLYEQYF. The CDR3 nucleotides read TGTGCCAGCAGTTCAAGCGGGGGACTCTACGAGCAGTACTTC.

The CDR3 region is CASSLDRGRLANYGYTF. The CDR3 DNA follows: TGTGCCAGCAGCTTGGACAGGGGGCGTTTGGCTAACTATGGCTACACCTTC. The gene calls are TRBV5-6 and TRBJ1-2; TRBD1 aligns across 9 bases. CDR3 length: 17 amino acids. The V segment lost 0 bases and the J segment 0 bases; nucleotides outside the gene matches: 6. Per germline, CDR1 SGHDT and CDR2 YYEEEE.

The V and J genes are TRBV12-5 and TRBJ2-3; D ambiguous. The germline CDR1 and CDR2 sequences are LGHNT and FRNRAP. The CDR3 is 12 residues long. Deletions cut 3 bases from V and 2 bases from J, with 3 bases between. Written as DNA, the CDR3 is TGTGCTAGTGGTTTTCTCACAGATACGCAGTATTTT. This encodes CASGFLTDTQYF.

V is TRBV5-6 and J is TRBJ2-7, with TRBD1 matching 11 bases. Unmatched junction bases numbered 14, after V lost 3 bases and J lost 3 bases. The CDR3 covers 18 residues. From germline, CDR1 is SGHDT and CDR2 YYEEEE. The CDR3: CASSYAWTGGDFRYEQYF. DNA for the CDR3: TGTGCCAGCAGCTACGCTTGGACAGGGGGCGACTTTCGCTACGAGCAGTACTTC.

The J gene is TRBJ1-4, the V gene TRBV5-1; maybe TRBD1 (6 bases). The CDR3 extends over 17 amino acids. CDR1 and CDR2 from the germline V gene are SGHRS and YFSETQ. With 1 base removed from V and 5 bases from J, the gap between germline ends came to 18 bases. CDR3 protein: CASSLYTMGAGNEKLFF. The CDR3 bases are TGCGCCAGCAGCTTGTATACGATGGGGGCAGGAAATGAAAAACTGTTTTTT. Combining the CDR3 with reference TRBV5-1 and TRBJ1-4 gives the whole variable domain KAGVTQTPRYLIKTRGQQVTLSCSPISGHRSVSWYQQTPGQGLQFLFEYFSETQRNKGNFPGRFSGRQFSNSRSEMNVSTLELGDSALYLCASSLYTMGAGNEKLFFGSGTQLSVL.

The chain has TRBV11-3 and TRBJ2-7, with 9 bases identical to TRBD1. This CDR3 region has 15 residues. Germline values: CDR1 SGHNT, CDR2 YENEEA. With V trimmed by 3 bases and J by 6 bases, 9 bases remained unmatched. This CDR3 reads CASSLLSGQGGEQYF. In nucleotides, the CDR3 is TGTGCCAGCAGCTTGCTTTCGGGACAGGGAGGCGAGCAGTACTTC.

J is TRBJ2-3 and V is TRBV5-6; D is unresolved. There are 13 residues in the CDR3. CDR1 SGHDT and CDR2 YYEEEE come from the germline V gene. Trimming removed 4 bases from V and 3 bases from J, with 9 bases in between. The DNA of the CDR3 is TGTGCCAGCAGCCGAGTCCCTACAGATACGCAGTATTTT. Its translation: CASSRVPTDTQYF.

The chain employs TRBV15 and TRBJ2-7, with D perhaps TRBD1 (6 bases). The V gene's germline CDR1 is LNHNV and CDR2 YYDKDF (reference sequence). Trimming stripped 2 bases from V and 0 bases from J, with 11 bases between. The CDR3 runs 15 residues. The chain's CDR3 is CATSRLLDSSYEQYF. CDR3 nucleotides: TGTGCCACCAGCAGACTATTGGACAGCTCCTACGAGCAGTACTTC. The whole variable domain, filled in from reference TRBV15 and TRBJ2-7, reads DAMVIQNPRYQVTQFGKPVTLSCSQTLNHNVMYWYQQKSSQAPKLLFHYYDKDFNNEADTPDNFQSRRPNTSFCFLDIRSPGLGDTAMYLCATSRLLDSSYEQYFGPGTRLTVT.

The chain combines TRBV7-9 with TRBJ2-3; D perhaps matches TRBD1 (6 bases). Per the germline V gene, CDR1 is SEHNR and CDR2 is FQNEAQ (reference sequence). The CDR3 has 18 residues. V was trimmed by 2 bases and J by 2 bases, leaving 20 bases between them. The CDR3, as DNA: TGTGCCAGCAGCTTACGTTTGGCTTCGGACAGAACCACAGATACGCAGTATTTT. Protein product: CASSLRLASDRTTDTQYF. The full variable domain, in which reference TRBV7-9 and TRBJ2-3 provide the parts outside the CDR3, is DTGVSQNPRHKITKRGQNVTFRCDPISEHNRLYWYRQTLGQGPEFLTYFQNEAQLEKSRLLSDRFSAERPKGSFSTLEIQRTEQGDSAMYLCASSLRLASDRTTDTQYFGPGTRLTVL.

The rearrangement uses TRBV4-1 and TRBJ1-3; 7 positions agree with TRBD1. This CDR3 is 17 amino acids long. After removal of 4 bases from V and 0 bases from J, the junction contained 9 bases not matched to a gene. Germline V gene sequence: CDR1 MGHRA, CDR2 YSYEKL. The chain's CDR3 is CASSRDSLLISGNTIYF. CDR3 in DNA: TGCGCCAGCAGCCGGGACAGCCTACTTATCTCTGGAAACACCATATATTTT.

The V gene is TRBV7-9, the J gene TRBJ1-2; 9 nucleotides line up with TRBD1. V dropped 3 bases and J dropped 6; count of bases not matched to a gene: 11. This CDR3 comprises 16 residues. From germline, CDR1 is SEHNR and CDR2 FQNEAQ (reference sequence). This CDR3 is CASSLATGGMADGYTF. In DNA form, the CDR3 reads TGTGCCAGCAGCTTGGCTACAGGGGGCATGGCCGATGGCTACACCTTC.

This chain connects TRBV2 to TRBJ2-5; no clear D gene. The assigned J gene may be wrong: the sequence end matches TRBJ2-7 better. The CDR3 loop spans 10 amino acids. In germline, CDR1 is SNHLY, CDR2 FYNNEI. The CDR3 reads CASSGYEQYF. The CDR3 DNA reads as TGTGCCAGCAGTGGCTACGAGCAGTACTTC.

This chain uses TRBV6-1 with TRBJ1-6; D gene uncertain. The CDR3 has 16 residues. Looked up from germline, CDR1 is MNHNS and CDR2 is SASEGT. Deletions cut 0 bases from V and 4 bases from J, with 10 bases between. Written as DNA, the CDR3 is TGTGCCAGCAGTGAAGCAGCGTATAAGTATAATTCACCCCTCCACTTT. Protein product: CASSEAAYKYNSPLHF.